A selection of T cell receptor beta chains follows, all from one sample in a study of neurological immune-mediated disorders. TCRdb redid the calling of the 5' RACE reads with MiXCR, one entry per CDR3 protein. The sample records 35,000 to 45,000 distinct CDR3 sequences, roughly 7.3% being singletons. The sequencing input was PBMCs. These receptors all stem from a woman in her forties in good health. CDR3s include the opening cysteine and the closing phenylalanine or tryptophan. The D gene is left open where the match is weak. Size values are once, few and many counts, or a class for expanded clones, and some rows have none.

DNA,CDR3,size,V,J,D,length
TGTGCCAGCAGTGACCAGGCAGCACGCCAGCCCCAGCATTTT,CASSDQAARQPQHF,many,TRBV25-1,TRBJ1-5,.,14
TGTGCCAGCAGTTATAAGGGCACAGATACGCAGTATTTT,CASSYKGTDTQYF,.,TRBV6-2/TRBV6-3,TRBJ2-3,.,13
TGCGCCAGCAGCAGGGACAGGGAAACAGATACGCAGTATTTT,CASSRDRETDTQYF,many,TRBV5-1,TRBJ2-3,TRBD1,14
TGTGCCAGCAGTTCGGACAGGGTGGGGCGTCAGCCCCAGCATTTT,CASSSDRVGRQPQHF,many,TRBV27,TRBJ1-5,TRBD1,15
TGTGCCACCACTCGGGGCGGGACAGTTAATGAAAAACTGTTTTTT,CATTRGGTVNEKLFF,.,TRBV15,TRBJ1-4,TRBD1,15
TGTGCCAGCAGCTTAGGGGCACAGGGGGCGGGGGAAAAACTGTTTTTT,CASSLGAQGAGEKLFF,many,TRBV7-2,TRBJ1-4,TRBD1,16
TGCAGTGCTCCCGGACTAGCGGCCAACAATGAGCAGTTCTTC,CSAPGLAANNEQFF,many,TRBV20-1,TRBJ2-1,TRBD2,14
TGTGCCAGCAGCAGACGGACAGGGAAAGGGGGAGAGACCCAGTACTTC,CASSRRTGKGGETQYF,many,TRBV7-3,TRBJ2-5,TRBD1,16
TGCAGTGCTGTTTTCGAGGGCACAGATACGCAGTATTTT,CSAVFEGTDTQYF,many,TRBV20-1,TRBJ2-3,.,13
TGTGCCACCAGTGATTTGGCTAGCGGCGGTAATGAGCAGTTCTTC,CATSDLASGGNEQFF,.,TRBV24-1,TRBJ2-1,TRBD2,15
TGCAGTGCTCCTAAGGACCGTGCGAACACCGGGGAGCTGTTTTTT,CSAPKDRANTGELFF,medium-sized,TRBV20-1,TRBJ2-2,.,15
TGCGCCAGCAGCTTGTCATTTCCTTCGTACGAGCAGTACTTC,CASSLSFPSYEQYF,many,TRBV5-1,TRBJ2-7,.,14
TGTGCCAGCAGCTTGGAAGGAGGGACCGGGGAGCTGTTTTTT,CASSLEGGTGELFF,few,TRBV5-6,TRBJ2-2,.,14
TGTGCCAGCAGTTTAAAGAGGCGGGGTGAGGGTTTCTACGAGCAGTACTTC,CASSLKRRGEGFYEQYF,many,TRBV12-3/TRBV12-4,TRBJ2-7,.,17
TGTGCCAGCAGTTACGGAGGGAATCCCATAGAGCAGTACTTC,CASSYGGNPIEQYF,.,TRBV6-5,TRBJ2-7,.,14
TGTGCCAGCTCACCCATGCCGCGGAAACCGGGGGATGAGCAGTTCTTC,CASSPMPRKPGDEQFF,many,TRBV18,TRBJ2-1,.,16
TGTGCCAGCAGCGACCGAGGGGGCACTGAAGCTTTCTTT,CASSDRGGTEAFF,medium-sized,TRBV9,TRBJ1-1,.,13
TGCAGTGCTAGAGGGAGGTTCTCCTACGAGCAGTACTTC,CSARGRFSYEQYF,.,TRBV20-1,TRBJ2-7,.,13
TGTGCCAGCAGTCCGGGACTCCAAGAGACCCAGTACTTC,CASSPGLQETQYF,many,TRBV7-9,TRBJ2-5,.,13
TGTGCCAGCAGCCTGACAGGGTTGGAGTCGCAGTACTTC,CASSLTGLESQYF,many,TRBV7-9,TRBJ2-7,TRBD1,13
TGTGCCAGCACCTTGGGGGAATGGGGGGGGACCCAGTACTTC,CASTLGEWGGTQYF,many,TRBV12-3/TRBV12-4,TRBJ2-5,TRBD2,14
TGTGCCAGCAGTTTAGGGACTAGCGGGATTTATGAGCAGTTCTTC,CASSLGTSGIYEQFF,many,TRBV27,TRBJ2-1,TRBD2,15
TGTGCCAGCAGTTTACCGGGGGGTTACACCGGGGAGCTGTTTTTT,CASSLPGGYTGELFF,many,TRBV12-3/TRBV12-4,TRBJ2-2,TRBD2,15
TGTGCCAGCTCACCGCGAGGGGATGGCAATCAGCCCCAGCATTTT,CASSPRGDGNQPQHF,many,TRBV18,TRBJ1-5,.,15
TGTGCCAGCAGCCCCCGTCCCGGACAGGGATACACTGAAGCTTTCTTT,CASSPRPGQGYTEAFF,many,TRBV7-2,TRBJ1-1,TRBD1,16
TGTGCCAGCAGCCCAAGAACGGGAGGTCAGCCCCAGCATTTT,CASSPRTGGQPQHF,many,TRBV3-1,TRBJ1-5,.,14